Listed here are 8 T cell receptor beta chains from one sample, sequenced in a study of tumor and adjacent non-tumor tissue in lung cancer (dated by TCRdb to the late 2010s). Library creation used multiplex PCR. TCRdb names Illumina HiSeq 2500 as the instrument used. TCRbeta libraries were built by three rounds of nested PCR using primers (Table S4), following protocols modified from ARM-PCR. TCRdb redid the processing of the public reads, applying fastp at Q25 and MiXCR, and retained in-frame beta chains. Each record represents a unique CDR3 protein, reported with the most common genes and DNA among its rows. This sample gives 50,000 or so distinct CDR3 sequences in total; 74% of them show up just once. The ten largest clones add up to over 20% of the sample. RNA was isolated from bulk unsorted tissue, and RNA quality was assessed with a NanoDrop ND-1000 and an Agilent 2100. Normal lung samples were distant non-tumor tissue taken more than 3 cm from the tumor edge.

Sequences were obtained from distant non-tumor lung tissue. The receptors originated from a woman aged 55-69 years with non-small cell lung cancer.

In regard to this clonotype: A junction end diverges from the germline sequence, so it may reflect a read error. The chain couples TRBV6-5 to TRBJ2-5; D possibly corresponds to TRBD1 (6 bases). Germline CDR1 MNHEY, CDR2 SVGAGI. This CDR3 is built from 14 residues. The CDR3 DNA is TGTGCCAACAGTCCGAAAGGGGGTCAAAAGACCCAGTACTTC. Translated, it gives CANSPKGGQKTQYF.

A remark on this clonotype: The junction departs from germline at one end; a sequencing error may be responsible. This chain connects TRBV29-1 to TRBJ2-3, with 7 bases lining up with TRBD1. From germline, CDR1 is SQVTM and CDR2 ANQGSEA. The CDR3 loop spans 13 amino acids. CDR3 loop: CSVSRGIEDTQYF. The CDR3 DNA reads TGTAGCGTTAGCAGGGGGATTGAAGATACGCAGTATTTT.

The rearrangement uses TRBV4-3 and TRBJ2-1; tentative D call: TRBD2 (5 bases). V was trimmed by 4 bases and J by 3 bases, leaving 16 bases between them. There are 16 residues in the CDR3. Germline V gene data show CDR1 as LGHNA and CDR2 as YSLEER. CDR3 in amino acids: CASSRSRTGSYNEQFF. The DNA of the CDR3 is TGCGCCAGCAGCCGTAGTCGGACGGGAAGCTACAATGAGCAGTTCTTC.

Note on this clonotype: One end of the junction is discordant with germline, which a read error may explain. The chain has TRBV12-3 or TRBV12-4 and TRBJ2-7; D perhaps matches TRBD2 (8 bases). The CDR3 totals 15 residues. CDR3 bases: TGTGTCAGCAGCATACAGGGGACTAGGAGAATCGAGCAGTACTTC. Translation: CVSSIQGTRRIEQYF.

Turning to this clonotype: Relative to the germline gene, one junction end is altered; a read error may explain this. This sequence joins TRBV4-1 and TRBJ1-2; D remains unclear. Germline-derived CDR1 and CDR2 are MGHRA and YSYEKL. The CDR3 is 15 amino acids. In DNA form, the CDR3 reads TGCCCCAGCAGCCAAGATTCGGAGACATGGGCTGGCTACACCTTC. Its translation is CPSSQDSETWAGYTF.

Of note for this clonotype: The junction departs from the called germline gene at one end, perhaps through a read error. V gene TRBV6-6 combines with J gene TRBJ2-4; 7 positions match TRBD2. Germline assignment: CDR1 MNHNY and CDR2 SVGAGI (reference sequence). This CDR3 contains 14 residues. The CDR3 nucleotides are TGTGCCAGCAGAGAGGGGACTAACAATAACATTAAGTACTTC. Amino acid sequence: CASREGTNNNIKYF.

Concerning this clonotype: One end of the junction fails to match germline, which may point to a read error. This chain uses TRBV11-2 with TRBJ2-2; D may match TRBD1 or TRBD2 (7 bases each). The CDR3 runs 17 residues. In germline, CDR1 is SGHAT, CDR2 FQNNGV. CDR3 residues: CASSCPQGGRNTGVLFF. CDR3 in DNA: TGTGCAAGCAGCTGTCCCCAGGGGGGGCGGAACACCGGGGTGCTGTTTTTT.

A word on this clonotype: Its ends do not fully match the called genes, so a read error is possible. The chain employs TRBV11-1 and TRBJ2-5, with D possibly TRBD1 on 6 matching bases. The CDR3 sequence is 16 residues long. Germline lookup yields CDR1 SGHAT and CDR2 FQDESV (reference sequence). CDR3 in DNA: TGTGCCAGCAGCCGACGACAGGTCGAGAAGATAGAGACTCAGTACTTC. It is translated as CASSRRQVEKIETQYF.